This T cell receptor (beta chain) is drawn from a study of T cells in Graves' hyperthyroidism and ophthalmopathy. Amplified TCR beta CDR3 regions derived from RNA transcripts. The TCR CDR3 first-round RT-PCR relied on the HTBI primer set. TCRdb re-called the multiplex PCR reads with MiXCR, one entry per CDR3 protein. The profile shows some 620,000 distinct CDR3 sequences, roughly 15% of them singletons. No ophthalmopathy progression within 18 months constituted stable Graves' hyperthyroidism. CDR1 and CDR2 from the germline V gene are SNHLY and FYNNEI. The V segment lost 4 bases and the J segment 0 bases; nucleotides outside the gene matches: 13. The length of the CDR3 is 19 residues. The study's findings and limits: Most thyroid clonotypes that were expanded above 0.001 also turned up in blood.

This clonotype was seen ten or more times. The target antigen is unknown. The specimen was blood. The TCR comes from a woman in her 30s with Graves' hyperthyroidism. The chain combines TRBV2 with TRBJ2-7, with 12 bases that match TRBD2. The CDR3 coding sequence is TGTGCCAGCAGTGTCAGATCTGCGCTAGCGGGAGGGCACTCCTACGAGCAGTACTTC. This sequence encodes CASSVRSALAGGHSYEQYF.